These T cell receptor beta chains were read from a single sample in a study of T cell responses to AZD1222 COVID-19 vaccine. Produced via immunoSEQ multiplex PCR; TCRdb's table is partial and in-frame only. There are about 120,000 clones in the sample; roughly 91% occur only once, and about 7.4% lies in the top ten. Sequenced material: peripheral blood, taken 28 days after the second AZD1222 dose. These receptors were obtained from an adult who received the AZD1222 COVID-19 vaccine. Each CDR3 is given with its conserved first and last residue. Fields, in order: J gene, V gene, clone size, D gene, CDR3 protein, CDR3 DNA. A D gene is named only where the DNA matches it firmly. Not all rows give a size; the values are once, few, many and, for expanded clones, a class.

j_call: TRBJ1-2; v_call: TRBV5-1; clone_size: .; d_call: .; cdr3_aa: CASSLGNQGYGYTF; cdr3_nt: TGCGCCAGCAGCTTGGGCAACCAGGGATATGGCTACACCTTC
j_call: TRBJ1-2; v_call: TRBV4-1; clone_size: .; d_call: .; cdr3_aa: CASSQVPPDPYGYTF; cdr3_nt: TGCGCCAGCAGCCAAGTCCCCCCGGACCCCTATGGCTACACCTTC
j_call: TRBJ2-3; v_call: TRBV2; clone_size: .; d_call: TRBD1; cdr3_aa: CASSELGTGDFTDTQYF; cdr3_nt: TGTGCCAGCAGTGAATTGGGGACAGGGGATTTCACAGATACGCAGTATTTT
j_call: TRBJ2-7; v_call: TRBV3-1/TRBV3-2; clone_size: .; d_call: TRBD2; cdr3_aa: CASSQGLAVYEQYF; cdr3_nt: TGTGCCAGCAGCCAAGGGCTAGCGGTGTACGAGCAGTACTTC
j_call: TRBJ2-7; v_call: TRBV18; clone_size: .; d_call: .; cdr3_aa: CASSPPEREQYF; cdr3_nt: TGTGCCAGCTCACCACCAGAGAGAGAGCAGTACTTC
j_call: TRBJ2-7; v_call: TRBV11-3; clone_size: .; d_call: .; cdr3_aa: CASSDYLMYEQYF; cdr3_nt: TGTGCCAGCTCAGACTACCTCATGTACGAGCAGTACTTC
j_call: TRBJ2-1; v_call: TRBV11-2; clone_size: .; d_call: TRBD2; cdr3_aa: CASSRKLAGSSYNEQFF; cdr3_nt: TGTGCCAGCAGCCGAAAACTAGCGGGGAGCTCCTACAATGAGCAGTTCTTC
j_call: TRBJ2-7; v_call: TRBV11-2; clone_size: once; d_call: .; cdr3_aa: CASSLGRDAQYF; cdr3_nt: TGTGCCAGCAGCCTCGGGCGGGACGCGCAGTACTTC
j_call: TRBJ1-2; v_call: TRBV25-1; clone_size: .; d_call: TRBD1; cdr3_aa: CASSAQGEGGYTF; cdr3_nt: TGTGCCAGCAGTGCTCAGGGGGAGGGTGGCTACACCTTC
j_call: TRBJ2-7; v_call: TRBV27; clone_size: .; d_call: .; cdr3_aa: CASSLRGLFNEQYF; cdr3_nt: TGTGCCAGCAGTTTAAGGGGTCTGTTTAACGAGCAGTACTTC
j_call: TRBJ1-3; v_call: TRBV4-1; clone_size: .; d_call: TRBD1; cdr3_aa: CASSQSEGAGGNTIYF; cdr3_nt: TGCGCCAGCAGCCAATCTGAGGGGGCCGGTGGAAACACCATATATTTT
j_call: TRBJ2-5; v_call: TRBV9; clone_size: .; d_call: .; cdr3_aa: CASSVAPRGDQETQYF; cdr3_nt: TGTGCCAGCAGCGTAGCCCCGAGGGGAGATCAAGAGACCCAGTACTTC
j_call: TRBJ2-1; v_call: TRBV6-4; clone_size: .; d_call: TRBD2; cdr3_aa: CASSDSGSGRNNEQFF; cdr3_nt: TGTGCCAGCAGTGACTCAGGTAGCGGGAGAAACAATGAGCAGTTCTTC
j_call: TRBJ2-7; v_call: TRBV19; clone_size: .; d_call: TRBD1; cdr3_aa: CASSITRQGTISYEQYF; cdr3_nt: TGTGCCAGTAGTATAACCCGACAGGGCACCATATCCTACGAGCAGTACTTC
j_call: TRBJ1-3; v_call: TRBV4-1; clone_size: .; d_call: TRBD1; cdr3_aa: CASSRDRGEAGNTIYF; cdr3_nt: TGCGCCAGCAGCCGAGACAGGGGTGAAGCTGGAAACACCATATATTTT
j_call: TRBJ1-2; v_call: TRBV4-1; clone_size: .; d_call: .; cdr3_aa: CASSHPAKRVSYGYTF; cdr3_nt: TGCGCCAGCAGCCACCCAGCGAAAAGGGTTTCCTATGGCTACACCTTC
j_call: TRBJ2-1; v_call: TRBV3-1/TRBV3-2; clone_size: .; d_call: TRBD2; cdr3_aa: CASSQPSTSASYNEQFF; cdr3_nt: TGTGCCAGCAGCCAACCCTCGACTAGCGCATCCTACAATGAGCAGTTCTTC
j_call: TRBJ2-5; v_call: TRBV11-2; clone_size: .; d_call: .; cdr3_aa: CASSFGGLRQETQYF; cdr3_nt: TGTGCCAGCAGCTTCGGTGGGCTACGCCAAGAGACCCAGTACTTC
j_call: TRBJ2-3; v_call: TRBV11-1; clone_size: .; d_call: TRBD1; cdr3_aa: CASSRQGATSTDTQYF; cdr3_nt: TGTGCCAGCAGCCGACAGGGGGCAACGAGCACAGATACGCAGTATTTT
j_call: TRBJ2-7; v_call: TRBV19; clone_size: once; d_call: TRBD1; cdr3_aa: CASSIVDRGLGEQYF; cdr3_nt: TGTGCCAGTAGTATAGTCGACAGGGGGCTTGGTGAGCAGTACTTC
j_call: TRBJ1-6; v_call: TRBV9; clone_size: .; d_call: .; cdr3_aa: CASSPLAGDRKNSPLHF; cdr3_nt: TGTGCCAGCAGCCCCCTTGCAGGCGATAGGAAGAATTCACCCCTCCACTTT
j_call: TRBJ1-5; v_call: TRBV19; clone_size: .; d_call: .; cdr3_aa: CASSRQGYQPQHF; cdr3_nt: TGTGCCAGTAGTCGGCAGGGGTATCAGCCCCAGCATTTT
j_call: TRBJ1-4; v_call: TRBV28; clone_size: .; d_call: .; cdr3_aa: CASSPAHRDSNEKLFF; cdr3_nt: TGTGCCAGCAGTCCCGCGCACAGGGATTCTAATGAAAAACTGTTTTTT
j_call: TRBJ1-3; v_call: TRBV10-3; clone_size: .; d_call: .; cdr3_aa: CAISVQGRGNTIYF; cdr3_nt: TGTGCCATCAGTGTTCAGGGGCGTGGAAACACCATATATTTT
j_call: TRBJ1-2; v_call: TRBV7-9; clone_size: .; d_call: .; cdr3_aa: CASFSPGANYGYTF; cdr3_nt: TGTGCCAGCTTCTCCCCGGGTGCTAACTATGGCTACACCTTC
j_call: TRBJ1-4; v_call: TRBV28; clone_size: .; d_call: .; cdr3_aa: CASTRANEKLFF; cdr3_nt: TGTGCCAGTACAAGGGCTAATGAAAAACTGTTTTTT
j_call: TRBJ2-7; v_call: TRBV27; clone_size: .; d_call: .; cdr3_aa: CASTTIGREPYEQYF; cdr3_nt: TGTGCCAGCACCACGATAGGCAGGGAACCCTACGAGCAGTACTTC
j_call: TRBJ1-1; v_call: TRBV19; clone_size: .; d_call: .; cdr3_aa: CASRQGNRDTEAFF; cdr3_nt: TGTGCCAGTAGACAGGGAAATAGGGACACTGAAGCTTTCTTT
j_call: TRBJ1-3; v_call: TRBV2; clone_size: .; d_call: TRBD1; cdr3_aa: CASRDRVGAGNTIYF; cdr3_nt: TGTGCCAGCAGGGACAGGGTAGGAGCTGGAAACACCATATATTTT
j_call: TRBJ1-1; v_call: TRBV6-1; clone_size: .; d_call: .; cdr3_aa: CASSEALRRNTEAFF; cdr3_nt: TGTGCCAGCAGTGAAGCGCTGCGGAGGAACACTGAAGCTTTCTTT
j_call: TRBJ1-6; v_call: TRBV7-9; clone_size: .; d_call: TRBD1; cdr3_aa: CASSLEGQGNSPLHF; cdr3_nt: TGTGCCAGCAGCTTAGAGGGACAGGGCAATTCACCCCTCCACTTT
j_call: TRBJ1-3; v_call: TRBV5-1; clone_size: .; d_call: .; cdr3_aa: CASSFGRGYGNTIYF; cdr3_nt: TGCGCCAGCAGCTTTGGCAGGGGTTATGGAAACACCATATATTTT
j_call: TRBJ1-2; v_call: TRBV6-5; clone_size: .; d_call: .; cdr3_aa: CASSYSPKGYGYTF; cdr3_nt: TGTGCCAGCAGTTACTCGCCTAAGGGATATGGCTACACCTTC
j_call: TRBJ1-1; v_call: TRBV29-1; clone_size: .; d_call: .; cdr3_aa: CSAEAGSPEAFF; cdr3_nt: TGCAGCGCGGAGGCGGGGTCTCCTGAAGCTTTCTTT
j_call: TRBJ2-4; v_call: TRBV28; clone_size: .; d_call: .; cdr3_aa: CASSRLLHGLDLAKNIQYF; cdr3_nt: TGTGCCAGCAGCCGTTTACTCCATGGGCTTGATCTAGCCAAAAACATTCAGTACTTC
j_call: TRBJ2-7; v_call: TRBV25-1; clone_size: .; d_call: TRBD1; cdr3_aa: CASSPGTGGGYEQYF; cdr3_nt: TGTGCCAGCAGTCCCGGGACAGGGGGCGGCTACGAGCAGTACTTC
j_call: TRBJ2-7; v_call: TRBV28; clone_size: .; d_call: TRBD2; cdr3_aa: CASSPSGRATGEQYF; cdr3_nt: TGTGCCAGCAGTCCTAGCGGGAGGGCCACGGGAGAGCAGTACTTC
j_call: TRBJ2-5; v_call: TRBV29-1; clone_size: .; d_call: TRBD2; cdr3_aa: CSVAPSGRRQETQYF; cdr3_nt: TGCAGCGTTGCCCCTAGCGGGAGGAGGCAAGAGACCCAGTACTTC
j_call: TRBJ1-1; v_call: TRBV12-5; clone_size: .; d_call: .; cdr3_aa: CASGLDRVGTEAFF; cdr3_nt: TGTGCTAGTGGTTTGGACAGGGTTGGCACTGAAGCTTTCTTT
j_call: TRBJ2-7; v_call: TRBV27; clone_size: .; d_call: TRBD2; cdr3_aa: CASSATLAGGTYEQYF; cdr3_nt: TGTGCCAGCAGTGCCACCCTAGCGGGAGGAACCTACGAGCAGTACTTC
j_call: TRBJ1-5; v_call: TRBV30; clone_size: .; d_call: .; cdr3_aa: CAWTYGGNQPQHF; cdr3_nt: TGTGCCTGGACCTACGGCGGCAATCAGCCCCAGCATTTT
j_call: TRBJ2-3; v_call: TRBV4-3; clone_size: .; d_call: .; cdr3_aa: CASSQGLGGDYPSTDTQYF; cdr3_nt: TGCGCCAGCAGCCAAGGATTAGGCGGAGACTACCCTAGCACAGATACGCAGTATTTT
j_call: TRBJ1-3; v_call: TRBV27; clone_size: .; d_call: .; cdr3_aa: CASSLRDPSGNTIYF; cdr3_nt: TGTGCCAGCAGTTTAAGGGATCCCTCTGGAAACACCATATATTTT
j_call: TRBJ1-2; v_call: TRBV5-1; clone_size: few; d_call: TRBD1; cdr3_aa: CASSLGTGGGGYTF; cdr3_nt: TGCGCCAGCAGCTTGGGGACAGGGGGAGGCGGCTACACCTTC
j_call: TRBJ2-7; v_call: TRBV7-2; clone_size: .; d_call: TRBD2; cdr3_aa: CASSSIAGGGTYEQYF; cdr3_nt: TGTGCCAGCAGCTCGATAGCGGGAGGGGGGACCTACGAGCAGTACTTC
j_call: TRBJ2-4; v_call: TRBV7-2; clone_size: .; d_call: .; cdr3_aa: CASSLTRGPTLQYF; cdr3_nt: TGTGCCAGCAGCTTGACAAGGGGACCTACCCTCCAGTACTTC
j_call: TRBJ1-1; v_call: TRBV30; clone_size: .; d_call: TRBD1; cdr3_aa: CAWSAHRGTEAFF; cdr3_nt: TGTGCCTGGAGTGCCCACAGGGGGACTGAAGCTTTCTTT
j_call: TRBJ2-7; v_call: TRBV7-8; clone_size: .; d_call: .; cdr3_aa: CASSLNSYEQYF; cdr3_nt: TGTGCCAGCAGCCTAAACTCCTACGAGCAGTACTTC
j_call: TRBJ1-6; v_call: TRBV7-3; clone_size: .; d_call: TRBD1; cdr3_aa: CASSLQGADSPLHF; cdr3_nt: TGTGCCAGCAGCTTACAGGGGGCGGATTCACCCCTCCACTTT
j_call: TRBJ1-1; v_call: TRBV30; clone_size: .; d_call: .; cdr3_aa: CAWGTRYTEAFF; cdr3_nt: TGTGCCTGGGGGACACGCTACACTGAAGCTTTCTTT
j_call: TRBJ1-2; v_call: TRBV5-1; clone_size: .; d_call: .; cdr3_aa: CASPCSRSQNYGYTF; cdr3_nt: TGCGCCAGCCCATGCAGCCGCTCACAAAACTATGGCTACACCTTC
j_call: TRBJ2-5; v_call: TRBV5-1; clone_size: .; d_call: .; cdr3_aa: CASSLAAGDETQYF; cdr3_nt: TGCGCCAGCAGCTTGGCTGCAGGGGATGAGACCCAGTACTTC
j_call: TRBJ1-2; v_call: TRBV2; clone_size: .; d_call: .; cdr3_aa: CASSDVAPSGYTF; cdr3_nt: TGTGCCAGCAGTGATGTAGCTCCTAGTGGCTACACCTTC
j_call: TRBJ1-1; v_call: TRBV12-3/TRBV12-4; clone_size: few; d_call: TRBD1; cdr3_aa: CASSPTGEYEAFF; cdr3_nt: TGTGCCAGCAGTCCTACAGGGGAATATGAAGCTTTCTTT
j_call: TRBJ2-5; v_call: TRBV18; clone_size: .; d_call: .; cdr3_aa: CASSPTGPHKETQYF; cdr3_nt: TGTGCCAGCTCCCCCACAGGACCTCATAAAGAGACCCAGTACTTC
j_call: TRBJ1-6; v_call: TRBV30; clone_size: .; d_call: .; cdr3_aa: CAWSVQGLSRGRRLGRSLHF; cdr3_nt: TGTGCCTGGAGTGTACAAGGACTTTCGAGGGGACGACGACTCGGGCGGTCCCTCCACTTT
j_call: TRBJ2-7; v_call: TRBV27; clone_size: .; d_call: TRBD2; cdr3_aa: CATKTSGPTGYEQYF; cdr3_nt: TGTGCCACCAAGACTAGCGGTCCTACGGGGTACGAGCAGTACTTC